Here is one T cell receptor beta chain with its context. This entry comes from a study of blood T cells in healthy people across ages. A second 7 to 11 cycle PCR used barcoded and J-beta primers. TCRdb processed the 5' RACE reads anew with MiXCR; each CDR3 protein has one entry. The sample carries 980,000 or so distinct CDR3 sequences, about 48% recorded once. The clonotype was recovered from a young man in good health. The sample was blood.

The CDR3 loop is CASSEEGPNQPQHF. The CDR3 nucleotides are TGTGCCAGCAGCGAGGAGGGGCCGAATCAGCCCCAGCATTTT. This rearrangement joins TRBV7-8 to TRBJ1-5; D perhaps matches TRBD1 (5 bases). V was pared by 5 bases and J by 4 bases, with 12 bases between. The CDR3 length is 14 residues. Germline V gene lookup returns CDR1 SGHVS and CDR2 FQNEAQ.